What follows are 13 T cell receptor beta chains derived from one specimen sequenced in a study of PD-L1 blockade in urothelial cancer. The protocol was immunoSEQ multiplex PCR, while the TCRdb copy is restricted to in-frame clones and leaves out a portion. There are about 48,000 clones in the sample; about 90% occur only once, and more than 9% lies in the top ten. Time point meaning: peripheral blood 6 weeks after treatment start. This sample comprised PBMCs, obtained around atezolizumab (anti-PD-L1) treatment. These receptors all stem from a man aged 55 to 70 with urothelial cancer.

The chain employs TRBV7-6 and TRBJ2-3; unclear D gene. Germline CDR1 SGHVS, CDR2 FNYEAQ. V was pared by 0 bases and J by 2 bases, with 6 bases between. This CDR3 region has 14 residues. The CDR3 spells CASSLATVTDTQYF. The CDR3 DNA sequence: TGTGCCAGCAGCTTAGCGACTGTCACAGATACGCAGTATTTT.

By sample share, this clone is medium-sized. The chain links TRBV6-4 to TRBJ2-2; 7 nucleotides line up with TRBD2. The CDR3 spans 15 residues. The junction had 10 bases not matched to a gene; V was cut back by 6 bases and J by 6 bases. CDR1 and CDR2 from the germline V gene are MRHNA and SNTAGT. The CDR3 nucleotides are TGTGCCAGCAGCGAATCGACTAGCTCCGCCGGGGAGCTGTTTTTT. Encoded protein: CASSESTSSAGELFF.

V usage is TRBV2 and J usage is TRBJ1-2; D unclear. CDR3 length: 15 residues. The V end was cut by 7 bases, the J end by 0 bases, with 15 bases between. CDR1 and CDR2 from the germline V gene are SNHLY and FYNNEI. The CDR3 DNA sequence: TGTGCCAGCAAGGAGCACTCCATAGCTAACTATGGCTACACCTTC. Amino acids: CASKEHSIANYGYTF.

The chain is built from TRBV11-2 and TRBJ1-1; D is unresolved. Between the trimmed V and J ends, which lost 3 bases and 1 base, there was a span of 6 bases. The CDR3 runs 13 residues. From germline, CDR1 is SGHAT and CDR2 FQNNGV. CDR3 in amino acids: CASSFDKNTEAFF. CDR3 sequence (DNA): TGTGCCAGCAGCTTCGACAAGAACACTGAAGCTTTCTTT. Full variable domain (missing parts from reference TRBV11-2 and TRBJ1-1): EAGVAQSPRYKIIEKRQSVAFWCNPISGHATLYWYQQILGQGPKLLIQFQNNGVVDDSQLPKDRFSAERLKGVDSTLKIQPAKLEDSAVYLCASSFDKNTEAFFGQGTRLTVV.

The chain employs TRBV15 and TRBJ1-1; D call uncertain. The V gene's germline CDR1 is LNHNV and CDR2 YYDKDF (reference sequence). The germline V and J ends were trimmed by 5 bases and 4 bases, with 8 bases remaining between them. The CDR3 loop spans 12 amino acids. Here the CDR3 reads CATSPGGTEAFF. The DNA of the CDR3 is TGTGCCACCAGCCCAGGTGGCACTGAAGCTTTCTTT. Combining the CDR3 with reference TRBV15 and TRBJ1-1 gives the whole variable domain DAMVIQNPRYQVTQFGKPVTLSCSQTLNHNVMYWYQQKSSQAPKLLFHYYDKDFNNEADTPDNFQSRRPNTSFCFLDIRSPGLGDTAMYLCATSPGGTEAFFGQGTRLTVV.

Points on this clone: A junction end diverges from the germline sequence, so it may reflect a read error. V gene TRBV2 combines with J gene TRBJ2-5; TRBD1 matches at 10 bases. From germline, CDR1 is SNHLY and CDR2 FYNNEI. This CDR3 has 12 residues. The CDR3 DNA reads TGTGCCAGCAGTGAATGGGGACAGGGGATGGACTTC. Its translation is CASSEWGQGMDF.

This chain links TRBV18 with TRBJ2-3, with 9 positions matching TRBD2. Germline V gene data show CDR1 as KGHSH and CDR2 as LQKENI. With V trimmed by 8 bases and J by 10 bases, 7 bases remained unmatched. CDR3 size: 12 residues. This CDR3 reads CASVPSGGSQYF. Here the CDR3 DNA reads TGTGCCAGCGTCCCGAGCGGGGGGTCGCAGTATTTT. The full variable domain, in which reference TRBV18 and TRBJ2-3 provide the parts outside the CDR3, is NAGVMQNPRHLVRRRGQEARLRCSPMKGHSHVYWYRQLPEEGLKFMVYLQKENIIDESGMPKERFSAEFPKEGPSILRIQQVVRGDSAAYFCASVPSGGSQYFGPGTRLTVL.

The chain has TRBV11-1 and TRBJ1-1; 10 bases fit TRBD1. This CDR3 has 14 amino acids. In germline, CDR1 is SGHAT, CDR2 FQDESV (reference sequence). J lost 5 bases, V lost 5 bases, and 5 bases had no gene match. DNA for the CDR3: TGTGCCAGCAGCCCGGACAGGGGGAGGACTGAAGCTTTCTTT. It is translated as CASSPDRGRTEAFF.

This clone has a single count. This sequence joins TRBV15 and TRBJ2-1; 10 bases agree with TRBD2. V dropped 3 bases and J dropped 4; count of bases not matched to a gene: 6. This CDR3 region has 16 residues. Germline values: CDR1 LNHNV, CDR2 YYDKDF (reference sequence). The chain's CDR3 is CATSRVAGGSYNEQFF. The CDR3 DNA is TGTGCCACCAGCAGGGTAGCGGGGGGCTCTTACAATGAGCAGTTCTTC.

The V gene is TRBV11-3, the J gene TRBJ2-2; 12 bases are a match to TRBD2. The germline V gene has CDR1 SGHNT and CDR2 YENEEA. The CDR3 consists of 15 residues. The V segment lost 5 bases and the J segment 7 bases; nucleotides outside the gene matches: 5. Written as DNA, the CDR3 is TGTGCCAGCAGCCCGAGACTAGCGGGGGACGGGGAGCTGTTTTTT. Amino acid sequence: CASSPRLAGDGELFF.

V usage is TRBV19 and J usage is TRBJ2-2; D perhaps matches TRBD2 (5 bases). This CDR3 contains 14 residues. Germline V gene sequence: CDR1 LNHDA, CDR2 SQIVND (reference sequence). The germline V and J ends were trimmed by 3 bases and 6 bases, with 11 bases remaining between them. In DNA form, the CDR3 reads TGTGCCAGTAGTATTCAGAAGGGAGCCGGGGAGCTGTTTTTT. Protein: CASSIQKGAGELFF.

The count of this clone is one. The gene calls are TRBV27 and TRBJ2-1; possible D gene TRBD2, 6 bases. The CDR3 has 16 residues. Trimming took 2 bases from V and 2 from J, leaving 13 bases between them. The germline V gene encodes CDR1 MNHEY and CDR2 SMNVEV (reference sequence). CDR3 amino acids: CASSLEAGVTYNEQFF. CDR3 in DNA: TGTGCCAGCAGTTTAGAAGCGGGTGTCACCTACAATGAGCAGTTCTTC.

This clone was observed once. The rearrangement links TRBV5-6 to TRBJ2-3; 7 nucleotides line up with TRBD1. Germline V gives CDR1 SGHDT, CDR2 YYEEEE. There are 15 residues in the CDR3. Losses at the gene ends were 1 base for V and 6 bases for J; bases not matched to a gene: 8. In nucleotides, the CDR3 is TGTGCCAGCAGCTTGCGGGACAGACTTAGGGATACGCAGTATTTT. Translation gives CASSLRDRLRDTQYF.